This T cell receptor (beta chain) emerged from a study of cytomegalovirus exposure and HLA in healthy donors. Study observations and caveats: CMV serostatus was the only recorded immune exposure for donors. A previous analysis found most TCR beta V segments productive roughly 87% or roughly 30% of the time. The dataset shows that most TCR sequences were rare, while some public TCRs occurred in many donors.

It was with 60 Vbeta and 13 Jbeta primers that the PCR ran. Repertoires were generated with immunoSEQ multiplex PCR, while TCRdb's copy carries only in-frame clones and drops some. The table includes about 110,000 clones, 71% detected once. In the case of this clone: Antigen specificity is unknown.

J lost 2 bases, V lost 1 base, and 9 bases had no gene match. Germline V gives CDR1 SGHTA, CDR2 FQGNSA. The CDR3 extends over 17 amino acids. Sequencing was carried out using PBMCs. The origin of this receptor is a female donor in good health and CMV-seronegative. The chain is built from TRBV7-2 and TRBJ2-3; 7 bases line up with TRBD2. The CDR3 spells CASSLGLRAGTTDTQYF. Written as DNA, the CDR3 is TGTGCCAGCAGCTTAGGGTTACGAGCGGGGACCACAGATACGCAGTATTTT.